The next 22 T cell receptor beta chains were all read from a single sample in a study of T cells in localized non-small cell lung cancer. TCRdb keeps only in-frame clones here, not all; method: immunoSEQ multiplex PCR. The sample includes some 34,000 clones, around 77% seen only once; the top ten take roughly 16%. Sequenced here: peripheral blood, sampled before any cancer treatment. The receptor source for this set is a male donor at least 60 years old with stage III squamous cell lung carcinoma.

This chain uses TRBV6-1 with TRBJ1-1; 8 bases are shared with TRBD1. The length of the CDR3 is 15 residues. Per the germline V gene, CDR1 is MNHNS and CDR2 is SASEGT. Trimming took 7 bases from V and 4 from J; bases not matched to a gene: 11. As DNA, the CDR3 is TGTGCCAGCACCAGGACAGGGACGCGTGCCACTGAAGCTTTCTTT. Its translation is CASTRTGTRATEAFF.

The chain employs TRBV2 and TRBJ1-6; D is possibly TRBD1 (5 bases). Trimming took 7 bases from V and 9 from J, leaving 13 bases between them. Germline V gene data show CDR1 as SNHLY and CDR2 as FYNNEI. CDR3 length equals 13 residues. The CDR3 protein is CASIWGLGSPLHF. The CDR3 DNA follows: TGTGCCAGCATATGGGGCTTGGGTTCACCCCTCCACTTT.

This clone was counted between two and nine times. CDR3 protein: CASSRGNTEAFF. The CDR3 DNA reads as TGTGCCAGCAGTCGCGGGAACACTGAAGCTTTCTTT. The genes are TRBV9 and TRBJ1-1, with D unresolved. V was shortened by 5 bases and J by 1 base, with 6 bases between the two germline ends. The CDR3 runs to 12 residues. Germline V CDR1 and CDR2: SGDLS, YYNGEE.

J is TRBJ2-1 and V is TRBV7-7, with 14 bases fitting TRBD2. The J segment lost 4 bases and the V segment lost 4 bases, leaving 3 bases of the junction unmatched. Germline lookup yields CDR1 SSHAT and CDR2 FNYEAQ (reference sequence). The CDR3 is 16 amino acids. The CDR3 DNA follows: TGTGCCAGCAGCTCCGGGACTAGCGGGGGTTACAATGAGCAGTTCTTC. Protein sequence: CASSSGTSGGYNEQFF.

V usage is TRBV6-6 and J usage is TRBJ2-7; D possibly matches TRBD1 or TRBD2 (5 bases each). Looked up from germline, CDR1 is MNHNY and CDR2 is SVGAGI (reference sequence). The CDR3 runs to 16 residues. Trimming pared 8 bases from V and 2 bases from J, leaving 22 bases between. In nucleotides, the CDR3 is TGTGCCAGCGCCGGGGCAGAGAATAATTTGGCCTACGAGCAGTACTTC. This sequence encodes CASAGAENNLAYEQYF.

The CDR3 sequence is CSRTFNTEAFF. Written as DNA, the CDR3 is TGCAGCAGGACATTTAACACTGAAGCTTTCTTT. This chain joins TRBV20-1 and TRBJ1-1, with D possibly TRBD1 on 5 matching bases. CDR1 DFQATT and CDR2 SNEGSKA come from the germline V gene (reference sequence). The CDR3 covers 11 residues.

This clone has a single count. This rearrangement joins TRBV7-2 to TRBJ2-5; unclear D gene. Germline V gene sequence: CDR1 SGHTA, CDR2 FQGNSA. The CDR3 extends over 15 amino acids. V was cut by 0 bases and J by 6 bases, with 14 bases left in between. CDR3 nucleotides: TGTGCCAGCAGCTTAGCCTTAGGTGGTAGAAAGACCCAGTACTTC. It translates to CASSLALGGRKTQYF.

The rearrangement joins TRBV7-8 to TRBJ1-5; D ambiguous. V was pared by 1 base and J by 0 bases, with 16 bases between. Looked up from germline, CDR1 is SGHVS and CDR2 is FQNEAQ. This CDR3 contains 18 residues. CDR3: CASSLDPWQPYSNQPQHF. DNA for the CDR3: TGTGCCAGCAGCTTAGATCCATGGCAGCCCTATAGCAATCAGCCCCAGCATTTT.

The rearrangement uses TRBV2 and TRBJ2-7; D not resolved. Germline V lookup: CDR1 SNHLY, CDR2 FYNNEI. Trimming cost V 7 bases and J 3 bases, with 13 bases left between them. This CDR3 region has 13 residues. In nucleotides, the CDR3 is TGTGCCAGCAAACCCCGCTTGATCTACGAGCAGTACTTC. Amino acids: CASKPRLIYEQYF.

This chain joins TRBV10-3 and TRBJ1-3; D might be TRBD1 (5 bases). Germline assignment: CDR1 ENHRY and CDR2 SYGVKD. The CDR3 contains 16 residues. The germline V and J ends were trimmed by 2 bases and 0 bases, with 11 bases remaining between them. The DNA of the CDR3 is TGTGCCATCAGTGAGCCCGGGGGGATCTCTGGAAACACCATATATTTT. Residues: CAISEPGGISGNTIYF.

This clone was recorded a few times. The V gene is TRBV13, the J gene TRBJ1-1; D is unresolved. CDR3 length: 11 residues. Per germline, CDR1 PRHDT and CDR2 FYEKMQ (reference sequence). V lost 5 bases and J 4 bases, leaving 5 bases between the germline ends. CDR3 amino acids: CASSGFTEAFF. The CDR3 bases are TGTGCCAGCAGCGGGTTCACTGAAGCTTTCTTT. Full variable domain (outside the CDR3, taken from reference TRBV13 and TRBJ1-1): AAGVIQSPRHLIKEKRETATLKCYPIPRHDTVYWYQQGPGQDPQFLISFYEKMQSDKGSIPDRFSAQQFSDYHSELNMSSLELGDSALYFCASSGFTEAFFGQGTRLTVV.

The rearrangement uses TRBV27 and TRBJ2-7; tentatively, D is TRBD1 (6 bases). The CDR3 loop spans 13 amino acids. Germline V CDR1 and CDR2: MNHEY, SMNVEV (reference sequence). V dropped 6 bases and J dropped 6 bases, with 15 bases sitting between them. CDR3 in amino acids: CASRANRVGEQYF. The CDR3 nucleotides read TGTGCCAGCAGAGCGAACAGGGTCGGCGAGCAGTACTTC.

The J gene is TRBJ2-5, the V gene TRBV28; D tentatively reads TRBD1 or TRBD2 (5 bases each). The tail of the sequence fits TRBJ2-7 better, so the J call may be wrong. The CDR3 sequence is 14 residues long. CDR1 and CDR2 (germline): MDHEN, SYDVKM. The CDR3 reads CASSWGTVPYEQYF. CDR3 DNA: TGTGCCAGCAGTTGGGGGACGGTTCCCTACGAGCAGTACTTC.

This sequence joins TRBV28 and TRBJ2-1; 8 nucleotides align to TRBD2. CDR3 length: 16 residues. After removal of 6 bases from V and 4 bases from J, the junction contained 11 bases not matched to a gene. Germline loops: CDR1 MDHEN, CDR2 SYDVKM. The DNA for the CDR3 is TGTGCCAGCAGGAATAGACTAGCGAGAATTTACAATGAGCAGTTCTTC. Amino acids: CASRNRLARIYNEQFF.

V usage is TRBV29-1 and J usage is TRBJ2-2; no firm D call. Per the germline V gene, CDR1 is SQVTM and CDR2 is ANQGSEA. This CDR3 is 15 amino acids long. Trimming stripped 4 bases from V and 3 bases from J, with 15 bases between. The CDR3 here is CSVGKLSADTGELFF. CDR3 nucleotides: TGCAGCGTTGGAAAGCTCAGCGCGGACACCGGGGAGCTGTTTTTT.

The chain has TRBV5-4 and TRBJ1-6; D gene unclear. The CDR3 consists of 14 residues. Germline loops: CDR1 SGHNT, CDR2 YYREEE (reference sequence). Trimming took 5 bases from V and 5 from J, leaving 11 bases between them. The CDR3 sequence is CASRARTNNSPLHF. In nucleotides, the CDR3 is TGTGCCAGCAGGGCCCGGACGAATAATTCACCCCTCCACTTT.

V gene TRBV7-8 combines with J gene TRBJ2-3; D possibly corresponds to TRBD1 (7 bases). The CDR3 is 17 residues long. The germline V and J ends were trimmed by 3 bases and 1 base, with 17 bases remaining between them. CDR1 and CDR2 (germline): SGHVS, FQNEAQ. The CDR3 sequence is CASSFRQGGGGTDTQYF. CDR3 nucleotides: TGTGCCAGCAGCTTTAGACAGGGAGGAGGAGGCACAGATACGCAGTATTTT.

The rearrangement uses TRBV7-3 and TRBJ2-7; D is tentatively TRBD1 or TRBD2 (5 bases each). In germline, CDR1 is SGHTA, CDR2 FQGTGA. The CDR3 loop spans 14 amino acids. Trimming removed 2 bases at V and 0 bases at J, with 8 bases between. CDR3 in DNA: TGTGCCAGCAGCTTATCGGGGCACTCCTACGAGCAGTACTTC. This translates into CASSLSGHSYEQYF.

DNA of the CDR3: TGTGCCAGCAGTACGACAGGAGAGACCCAGTACTTC. Protein sequence: CASSTTGETQYF. This chain connects TRBV7-6 to TRBJ2-5, with D possibly being TRBD1 (6 bases). The ends were cut back, 6 bases at V and 4 bases at J, with 9 bases in the middle. The CDR3 has 12 amino acids. Germline V gene lookup returns CDR1 SGHVS and CDR2 FNYEAQ. The complete variable domain, with remaining parts taken from reference TRBV7-6 and TRBJ2-5, reads GAGVSQSPRYKVTKRGQDVALRCDPISGHVSLYWYRQALGQGPEFLTYFNYEAQQDKSGLPNDRFSAERPEGSISTLTIQRTEQRDSAMYRCASSTTGETQYFGPGTRLLVL.

This clone was observed a handful of times. This chain uses TRBV29-1 with TRBJ2-1, with D tentatively TRBD1 or TRBD2 (5 bases each). V lost 0 bases and J 6 bases, leaving 12 bases between the germline ends. Germline CDR1 and CDR2: SQVTM and ANQGSEA. The CDR3 is 14 amino acids. CDR3 nucleotides: TGCAGCGTTGAAGATGGGGGACGCCTCAATGAGCAGTTCTTC. Amino acids: CSVEDGGRLNEQFF.

V usage is TRBV28 and J usage is TRBJ2-7, with TRBD1 identical over 7 bases. V lost 6 bases to trimming and J lost 4 bases; unmatched junction nucleotides: 12. The germline CDR1 and CDR2 sequences are MDHEN and SYDVKM. CDR3 size: 15 residues. This CDR3 is CASSTYSTGKYEQYF. For the CDR3, the DNA is TGTGCCAGCAGCACCTATTCGACAGGGAAATACGAGCAGTACTTC.

The chain has TRBV19 and TRBJ2-3, with 11 bases fitting TRBD1. The CDR3 extends over 14 amino acids. Germline lookup yields CDR1 LNHDA and CDR2 SQIVND (reference sequence). V lost 7 bases to trimming and J lost 3 bases; unmatched junction nucleotides: 3. The CDR3 is CASTGQGVTDTQYF. The CDR3, as DNA: TGTGCCAGTACGGGACAGGGGGTAACAGATACGCAGTATTTT. Looking up the rest from reference TRBV19 and TRBJ2-3 gives the full variable domain: DGGITQSPKYLFRKEGQNVTLSCEQNLNHDAMYWYRQDPGQGLRLIYYSQIVNDFQKGDIAEGYSVSREKKESFPLTVTSAQKNPTAFYLCASTGQGVTDTQYFGPGTRLTVL.